One sample yielded the 5 T cell receptor beta chains listed below, sequenced in a study of blood T cell repertoires in COVID-19. Generated by immunoSEQ multiplex PCR, the TCRdb table keeps only in-frame clones and is missing some. The sample yields hundreds of thousands of clones, 70% to 90% seen once. The sequencing sample was made of PBMCs or T cells enriched from blood (not recorded which). The receptor set was obtained from a woman in her fifties or sixties with acute COVID-19.

This chain connects TRBV7-9 to TRBJ1-3, with TRBD1 identical over 7 bases. In germline, CDR1 is SEHNR, CDR2 FQNEAQ (reference sequence). The length of the CDR3 is 15 residues. V lost 3 bases to trimming and J lost 8 bases; unmatched junction nucleotides: 10. CDR3 sequence (DNA): TGTGCCAGCAGCTTGGGCGACAGGGCAAGTGACACCATATATTTT. This translates into CASSLGDRASDTIYF.

This clone was counted once. The chain uses TRBV7-8 and TRBJ1-5; 10 positions match TRBD1. Germline CDR1 and CDR2: SGHVS and FQNEAQ. This CDR3 is 16 amino acids long. V gave up 5 bases and J gave up 6 bases; unmatched junction bases: 10. CDR3 sequence: CASSTRQGASAQPQHF. The DNA of the CDR3 is TGTGCCAGCAGCACCCGACAGGGGGCATCAGCTCAGCCCCAGCATTTT. Using reference TRBV7-8 and TRBJ1-5 for the parts outside the CDR3, the full variable domain is GAGVSQSPRYKVAKRGQDVALRCDPISGHVSLFWYQQALGQGPEFLTYFQNEAQLDKSGLPSDRFFAERPEGSVSTLKIQRTQQEDSAVYLCASSTRQGASAQPQHFGDGTRLSIL.

The chain carries TRBV27 and TRBJ2-1, with D maybe TRBD2 (6 bases). Germline V CDR1 and CDR2: MNHEY, SMNVEV (reference sequence). V lost 8 bases and J lost 3, with 11 bases in between. This CDR3 has 13 residues. The CDR3, as DNA: TGTGCCAGCGGGGTTAGCGGCTACAATGAGCAGTTCTTC. Translated, it gives CASGVSGYNEQFF.

V is TRBV2 and J is TRBJ1-2, with 8 bases identical to TRBD1. Germline V gene sequence: CDR1 SNHLY, CDR2 FYNNEI. This CDR3 region has 14 residues. Losses at the gene ends were 8 bases for V and 6 bases for J; bases not matched to a gene: 11. This CDR3 is CASHRTGTLNGYTF. DNA for the CDR3: TGTGCCAGCCATCGGACAGGGACCCTAAATGGCTACACCTTC.

The V gene is TRBV7-6, the J gene TRBJ2-2; the match to TRBD2 covers 8 bases. The CDR3 is made up of 16 amino acids. Trimming removed 4 bases from V and 1 base from J; junction bases left unmatched: 5. Looked up from germline, CDR1 is SGHVS and CDR2 is FNYEAQ. CDR3 sequence reads: CASSSIAGLNTGELFF. CDR3 DNA: TGTGCCAGCAGCTCAATAGCGGGATTGAACACCGGGGAGCTGTTTTTT.